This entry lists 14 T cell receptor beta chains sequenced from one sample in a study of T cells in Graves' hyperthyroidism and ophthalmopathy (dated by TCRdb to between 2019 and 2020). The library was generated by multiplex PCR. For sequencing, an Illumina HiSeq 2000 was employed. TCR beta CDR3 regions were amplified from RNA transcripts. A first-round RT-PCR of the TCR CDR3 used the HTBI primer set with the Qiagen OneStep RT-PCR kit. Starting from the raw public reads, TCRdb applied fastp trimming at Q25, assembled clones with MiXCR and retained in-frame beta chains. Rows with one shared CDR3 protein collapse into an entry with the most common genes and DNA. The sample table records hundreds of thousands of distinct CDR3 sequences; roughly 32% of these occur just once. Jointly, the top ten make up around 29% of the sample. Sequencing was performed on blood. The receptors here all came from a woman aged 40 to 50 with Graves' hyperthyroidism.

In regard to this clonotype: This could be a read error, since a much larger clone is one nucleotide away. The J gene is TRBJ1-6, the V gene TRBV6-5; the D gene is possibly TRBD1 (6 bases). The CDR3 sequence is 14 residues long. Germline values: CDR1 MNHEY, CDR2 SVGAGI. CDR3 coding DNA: TGTGCCATCAGTTACTTGGGGGCCGATTCACCCCTCCACTTT. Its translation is CAISYLGADSPLHF.

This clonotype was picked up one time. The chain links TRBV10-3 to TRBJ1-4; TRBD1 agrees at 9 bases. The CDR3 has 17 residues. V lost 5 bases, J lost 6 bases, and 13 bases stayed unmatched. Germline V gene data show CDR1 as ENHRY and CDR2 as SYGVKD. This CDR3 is CAISRDRERVWDEKLFF. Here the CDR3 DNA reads TGTGCCATCAGTAGGGACAGGGAGCGCGTTTGGGATGAAAAACTGTTTTTT.

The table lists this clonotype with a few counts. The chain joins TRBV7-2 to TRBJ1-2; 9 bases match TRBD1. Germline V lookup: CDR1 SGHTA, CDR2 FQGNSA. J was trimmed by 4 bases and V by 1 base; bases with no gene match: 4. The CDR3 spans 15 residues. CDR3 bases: TGTGCCAGCAGCTTAGATCGGACAGGGGTCTATGGCTACACCTTC. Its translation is CASSLDRTGVYGYTF.

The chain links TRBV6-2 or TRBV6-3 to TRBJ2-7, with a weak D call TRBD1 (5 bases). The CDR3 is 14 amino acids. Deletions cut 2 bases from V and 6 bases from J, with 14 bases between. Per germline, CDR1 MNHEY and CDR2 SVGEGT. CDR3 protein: CASSYPAGLREQYF. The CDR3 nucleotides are TGTGCCAGCAGTTACCCAGCAGGGTTGCGCGAGCAGTACTTC.

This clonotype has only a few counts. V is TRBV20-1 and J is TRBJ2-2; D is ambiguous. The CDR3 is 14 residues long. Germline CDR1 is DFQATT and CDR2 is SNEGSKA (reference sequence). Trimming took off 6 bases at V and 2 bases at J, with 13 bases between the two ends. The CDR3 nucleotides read TGCAGTGCGCCACCCCGGCTTAACACCGGGGAGCTGTTTTTT. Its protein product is CSAPPRLNTGELFF.

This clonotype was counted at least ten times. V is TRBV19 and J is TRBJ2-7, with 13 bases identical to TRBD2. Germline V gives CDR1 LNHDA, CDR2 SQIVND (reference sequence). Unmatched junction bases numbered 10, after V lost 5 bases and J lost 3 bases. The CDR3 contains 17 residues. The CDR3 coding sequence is TGTGCCAGTAGTCGAAGCGGACTAGCGGGAGTTGTCTACGAGCAGTACTTC. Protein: CASSRSGLAGVVYEQYF.

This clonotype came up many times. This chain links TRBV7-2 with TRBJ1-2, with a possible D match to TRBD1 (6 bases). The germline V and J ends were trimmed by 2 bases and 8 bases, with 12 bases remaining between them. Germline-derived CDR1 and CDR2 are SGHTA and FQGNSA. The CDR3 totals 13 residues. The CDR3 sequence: CASSLLVGGGYTF. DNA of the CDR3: TGTGCCAGCAGCTTATTGGTGGGGGGCGGCTACACCTTC.

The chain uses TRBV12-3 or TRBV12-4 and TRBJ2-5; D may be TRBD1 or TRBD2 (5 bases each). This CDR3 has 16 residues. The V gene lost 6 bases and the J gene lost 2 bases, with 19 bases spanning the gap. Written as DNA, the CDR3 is TGTGCCAGCAGGACACTCGGGACGTCGGTTCAAGAGACCCAGTACTTC. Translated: CASRTLGTSVQETQYF.

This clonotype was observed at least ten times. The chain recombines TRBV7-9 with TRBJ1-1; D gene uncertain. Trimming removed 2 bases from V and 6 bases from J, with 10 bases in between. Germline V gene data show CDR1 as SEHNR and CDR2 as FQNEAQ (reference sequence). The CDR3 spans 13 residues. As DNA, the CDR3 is TGTGCCAGCAGCTTAATGGGAGAGGCTGAAGCTTTCTTT. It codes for CASSLMGEAEAFF. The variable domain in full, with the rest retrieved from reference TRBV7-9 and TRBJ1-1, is DTGVSQNPRHKITKRGQNVTFRCDPISEHNRLYWYRQTLGQGPEFLTYFQNEAQLEKSRLLSDRFSAERPKGSFSTLEIQRTEQGDSAMYLCASSLMGEAEAFFGQGTRLTVV.

The CDR3 DNA is TGTGCCAGCAGCCACGGAAGGACAGGGGGCTACGAGCAGTACTTC. Translated, it gives CASSHGRTGGYEQYF. The chain employs TRBV12-3 or TRBV12-4 and TRBJ2-7; 10 nucleotides agree with TRBD1. The CDR3 runs to 15 residues. Germline trimming cut 6 bases from V and 3 bases from J; bases unmatched to any gene: 8.

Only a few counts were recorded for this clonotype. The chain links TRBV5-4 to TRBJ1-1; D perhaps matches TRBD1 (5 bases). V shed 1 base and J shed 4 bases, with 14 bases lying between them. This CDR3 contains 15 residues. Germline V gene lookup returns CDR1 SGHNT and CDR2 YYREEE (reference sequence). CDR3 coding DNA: TGTGCCAGCAGCTTGCTGGGGGGAGGGCGCACTGAAGCTTTCTTT. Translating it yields CASSLLGGGRTEAFF.

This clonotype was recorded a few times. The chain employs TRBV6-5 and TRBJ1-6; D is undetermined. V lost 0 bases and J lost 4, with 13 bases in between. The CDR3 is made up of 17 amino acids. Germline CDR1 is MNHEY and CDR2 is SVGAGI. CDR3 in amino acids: CASSYSGMFQYNSPLHF. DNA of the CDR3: TGTGCCAGCAGTTACTCCGGGATGTTTCAATATAATTCACCCCTCCACTTT.

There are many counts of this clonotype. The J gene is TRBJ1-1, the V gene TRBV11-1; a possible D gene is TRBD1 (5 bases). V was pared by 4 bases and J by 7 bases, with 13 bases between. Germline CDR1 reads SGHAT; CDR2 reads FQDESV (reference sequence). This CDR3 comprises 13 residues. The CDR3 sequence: CASSWGTEDEAFF. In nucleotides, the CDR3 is TGTGCCAGCAGCTGGGGCACAGAAGATGAAGCTTTCTTT.

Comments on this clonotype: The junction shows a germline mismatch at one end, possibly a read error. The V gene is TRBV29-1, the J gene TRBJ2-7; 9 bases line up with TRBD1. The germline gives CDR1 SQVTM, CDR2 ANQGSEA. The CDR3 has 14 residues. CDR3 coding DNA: TGTGCCAGCGGGCCTCCGACAGGGGGCTACGAGCAGTACTTC. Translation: CASGPPTGGYEQYF.